In this sample, the clone carrying this T cell receptor (beta chain) turned up once. Method: immunoSEQ multiplex PCR; TCRdb's copy keeps in-frame clones and lacks some. The sample holds about 610,000 clones, around nine tenths seen once. This record comes from a study of shared T cell receptors in the human thymus. Losses at the gene ends were 2 bases for V and 0 bases for J; bases not matched to a gene: 2. The V gene's germline CDR1 is SGHKS and CDR2 YYEKEE (reference sequence). This CDR3 contains 14 residues. These data also featured in a second study, about human thymus T cells. In that study: Each of the donors was a healthy Finnish infant who was undergoing open corrective cardiac surgery for congenital heart defects. Thymus specimens were resections from corrective heart surgery. Thymic and blood repertoires seemed to show skewed V and J gene use. Related work showed strongly overlapping thymic repertoires across unrelated individuals.

The clonotype originates from a boy under two years old with a congenital heart defect. Sequenced sample: thymocytes. This chain uses TRBV5-5 with TRBJ2-7; 7 nucleotides agree with TRBD2. The CDR3 nucleotides are TGTGCCAGCAGCTTCGGGGGGAGCTCCTACGAGCAGTACTTC. It encodes CASSFGGSSYEQYF.